A selection of T cell receptor beta chains follows, all from one sample in a study of post-analysis software for immune sequencing data. TCRdb re-called the PCR reads through MiXCR, storing one row per CDR3 protein. The sample lists 650,000 to 850,000 distinct CDR3 sequences; roughly 50% were seen once. Sequenced material: blood. These receptors all come from a girl aged 5-17 years with multiple sclerosis. Both conserved end residues are part of each CDR3. Only part of the rows carry a size: once, few, many, or a class if the clone is expanded.

>once|TRBV10-2|TRBJ1-1
CASSFHGTARGTEAFF
>once|TRBV29-1|TRBJ2-3
CSVTRDPDTQYF
>.|TRBV25-1|TRBJ2-4
CASSKLGEQYF
>once|TRBV29-1|TRBJ2-5
CSVGPSSPGAQYF
>.|TRBV27|TRBJ1-2
CASSSIRDSLSSGNIPYTF
>few|TRBV28|TRBJ2-5
CASSNAGAGETQYF
>.|TRBV5-1|TRBJ2-7
CAGSSTLGLVNEQYF
>.|TRBV29-1|TRBJ2-3
CSVGKGGPDTQYF
>.|TRBV29-1|TRBJ2-6
CSVVAGKSGANVLTF
>.|TRBV7-3|TRBJ2-1
CASSLKGGRELKQFF
>few|TRBV15|TRBJ2-7
CATSRPRTSGSYEQYF
>.|TRBV5-5|TRBJ1-2
CASSLAAFGYTF
>.|TRBV15|TRBJ2-1
CATSRDRPSYEQFF
>few|TRBV29-1|TRBJ2-3
CSVVGFTDTQYF
>many|TRBV7-3|TRBJ2-6
CASSPGLSGANVLTF
>few|TRBV15|TRBJ2-1
CATSTMGTSGRNNEQFF